This T cell receptor (beta chain) was found in a study of blood T cell repertoires in COVID-19. Germline V CDR1 and CDR2: SGHTA, FQGNSA. Losses at the gene ends were 1 base for V and 8 bases for J; bases not matched to a gene: 4. This CDR3 comprises 13 residues. The assay was immunoSEQ multiplex PCR, and TCRdb's table has in-frame clones only and misses some. The sample consists of roughly 150,000 clones, around 80% of them appearing once. Sequencing used peripheral blood. The chain has TRBV7-2 and TRBJ1-2, with TRBD1 matching over 7 bases. This TCR was sampled from a man aged 55 to 70 who had recovered from COVID-19. The CDR3 DNA follows: TGTGCCAGCAGCTTAGAACAGGGGCTGGGCTACACCTTC. This translates into CASSLEQGLGYTF.